This TCR beta chain was found in a study of cytomegalovirus exposure and HLA in healthy donors. It was with 60 Vbeta and 13 Jbeta primers that the PCR ran. TCRdb keeps only in-frame clones here, not all; method: immunoSEQ multiplex PCR. The profile shows about 190,000 clones, about 81% of them singletons. Sequenced material: PBMCs. This receptor was identified in a woman aged 18-29 years in good health and CMV-seronegative.

The CDR3 DNA sequence: TGTGCCAGCAGCCGGACTAGCGGGAGTGGTGAGCAGTACTTC. Amino acids: CASSRTSGSGEQYF. The chain employs TRBV7-8 and TRBJ2-7; 13 bases fit TRBD2. V lost 5 bases, J lost 7 bases, and 5 bases stayed unmatched. Germline V lookup: CDR1 SGHVS, CDR2 FQNEAQ. There are 14 residues in the CDR3.